These 24 T cell receptor beta chains were all obtained from the same sample, sequenced in a study of T cells in tuberculosis. Time point: new active TB diagnosis, blood taken before or within 7 days of starting treatment. Sequencing was performed with immunoSEQ multiplex PCR; in TCRdb, only in-frame clones are kept and a portion is missing. The sample gives about 49,000 clones, roughly 95% of which show up once; 1.4% is in the top ten. The sample was PBMCs, taken at tuberculosis diagnosis. The receptors stem from an adult with tuberculosis.

V is TRBV19 and J is TRBJ2-1; 11 bases map to TRBD1. CDR3 size: 17 residues. Looked up from germline, CDR1 is LNHDA and CDR2 is SQIVND (reference sequence). With 4 bases clipped from V and 6 bases from J, the junction kept 11 bases outside the gene matches. In nucleotides, the CDR3 is TGTGCCAGTAGTACCGCGACCCCCGGGACAGGGGGCAATGAGCAGTTCTTC. It yields the protein CASSTATPGTGGNEQFF.

The V call is TRBV2, the J call TRBJ1-2, with TRBD1 matching 7 bases. Germline CDR1 reads SNHLY; CDR2 reads FYNNEI. Trimming removed 0 bases from V and 8 bases from J; junction bases left unmatched: 12. The CDR3 totals 16 residues. CDR3 nucleotides: TGTGCCAGCAGTGAAGCGCTTCGAGACAGGGTAAAGGGCTACACCTTC. The encoded protein is CASSEALRDRVKGYTF.

The CDR3 nucleotides are TGTGCCAGCAGCTCACCGGACAGGTTTAAAAACATTCAGTACTTC. Translation gives CASSSPDRFKNIQYF. The gene calls are TRBV11-2 and TRBJ2-4, with 7 bases that match TRBD1. The V gene's germline CDR1 is SGHAT and CDR2 FQNNGV. J was trimmed by 4 bases and V by 4 bases; bases with no gene match: 7. The CDR3 loop spans 15 amino acids.

The gene calls are TRBV7-9 and TRBJ1-4; weak D call: TRBD1 (5 bases). From germline, CDR1 is SEHNR and CDR2 FQNEAQ (reference sequence). The CDR3 sequence is 15 residues long. V was cut by 2 bases and J by 3 bases, with 10 bases left in between. The CDR3 nucleotides are TGTGCCAGCAGCTTAAGTGTAGGGGCTAATGAAAAACTGTTTTTT. Amino acids: CASSLSVGANEKLFF. Filled out from reference TRBV7-9 and TRBJ1-4, the complete variable domain reads DTGVSQNPRHKITKRGQNVTFRCDPISEHNRLYWYRQTLGQGPEFLTYFQNEAQLEKSRLLSDRFSAERPKGSFSTLEIQRTEQGDSAMYLCASSLSVGANEKLFFGSGTQLSVL.

This chain connects TRBV5-5 to TRBJ1-2; TRBD1 matches 7 bases. V trimming: 0 bases; J trimming: 4 bases; junction bases outside the gene matches: 6. This CDR3 contains 15 residues. Germline V gives CDR1 SGHKS, CDR2 YYEKEE (reference sequence). CDR3 DNA sequence: TGTGCCAGCAGCTTGGACCCGACAGGGCTCTATGGCTACACCTTC. It is translated as CASSLDPTGLYGYTF.

This clone appeared a single time. The chain couples TRBV6-5 to TRBJ2-3, with 10 bases matching TRBD2. This CDR3 is built from 15 residues. Trimming removed 6 bases from V and 2 bases from J; junction bases left unmatched: 5. CDR1 MNHEY and CDR2 SVGAGI come from the germline V gene. CDR3 sequence reads: CASRPTSGNTDTQYF. DNA for the CDR3: TGTGCCAGCAGGCCTACTAGCGGGAACACAGATACGCAGTATTTT.

V usage is TRBV19 and J usage is TRBJ2-6, with D perhaps matching TRBD1 (6 bases). The germline CDR1 and CDR2 sequences are LNHDA and SQIVND (reference sequence). The CDR3 contains 17 residues. The germline V and J ends were trimmed by 3 bases and 4 bases, with 16 bases remaining between them. This chain's CDR3 is CASSIGQSSQGANVLTF. CDR3 coding DNA: TGTGCCAGTAGTATCGGACAGTCCTCTCAAGGGGCCAACGTCCTGACTTTC. The variable domain in full, completed from reference TRBV19 and TRBJ2-6, reads DGGITQSPKYLFRKEGQNVTLSCEQNLNHDAMYWYRQDPGQGLRLIYYSQIVNDFQKGDIAEGYSVSREKKESFPLTVTSAQKNPTAFYLCASSIGQSSQGANVLTFGAGSRLTVL.

The rearrangement links TRBV28 to TRBJ1-2, with 8 bases identical to TRBD1. The CDR3 contains 13 residues. Germline-derived CDR1 and CDR2 are MDHEN and SYDVKM. Trimming took 4 bases from V and 7 from J; bases not matched to a gene: 5. The CDR3 coding sequence is TGTGCCAGCAGTTCCAGGGGGCGCCGTGGCTACACCTTC. Residues: CASSSRGRRGYTF.

The CDR3, as DNA: TGTGCCAGCAGCTTAGAAGTAGCGGGAGGGCCTTTCCGGCTCACAGATACGCAGTATTTT. Amino acids: CASSLEVAGGPFRLTDTQYF. This chain joins TRBV11-2 and TRBJ2-3, with TRBD2 matching over 11 bases. Germline CDR1 reads SGHAT; CDR2 reads FQNNGV. The CDR3 runs 20 residues. The V gene end was trimmed by 0 bases and the J gene end by 2 bases; junction bases not matched to a gene: 13.

CDR3 residues: CASSLDRQGADTQYF. The CDR3 nucleotides are TGCGCCAGCAGCTTGGATAGACAGGGTGCAGATACGCAGTATTTT. The rearrangement joins TRBV5-1 to TRBJ2-3; 7 bases fit TRBD1. Germline CDR1 and CDR2: SGHRS and YFSETQ. The CDR3 extends over 15 amino acids. Trimming took 0 bases from V and 4 from J; bases not matched to a gene: 5. Together with reference TRBV5-1 and TRBJ2-3, the CDR3 gives the full variable domain: KAGVTQTPRYLIKTRGQQVTLSCSPISGHRSVSWYQQTPGQGLQFLFEYFSETQRNKGNFPGRFSGRQFSNSRSEMNVSTLELGDSALYLCASSLDRQGADTQYFGPGTRLTVL.

About this clone: One end of the junction is discordant with germline, which a read error may explain. The chain combines TRBV7-2 with TRBJ2-7, with D possibly matching TRBD1 (5 bases). Germline-derived CDR1 and CDR2 are SGHTA and FQGNSA. The CDR3 extends over 12 amino acids. In DNA, the CDR3 is TGTGCCAGCAGCTTAGGACAGACGGAATCCAACTTC. Its translation is CASSLGQTESNF.

The chain combines TRBV28 with TRBJ1-2, with unresolved D. The CDR3 is 13 residues long. The germline V gene encodes CDR1 MDHEN and CDR2 SYDVKM. Trimming removed 5 bases from V and 1 base from J, with 8 bases in between. The CDR3 bases are TGTGCCAGCAGTCCCGGGAATAACTATGGCTACACCTTC. Protein product: CASSPGNNYGYTF.

The chain employs TRBV6-5 and TRBJ1-2; D may be TRBD1 (5 bases). Between the trimmed V and J ends, which lost 0 bases and 8 bases, there was a span of 10 bases. The CDR3 is made up of 13 amino acids. Germline V CDR1 and CDR2: MNHEY, SVGAGI. The CDR3 DNA is TGTGCCAGCAGTTACTCAGGGGCGAAGGGCTACACCTTC. Protein product: CASSYSGAKGYTF.

V is TRBV10-3 and J is TRBJ1-3; 8 positions agree with TRBD1. The CDR3 is 12 amino acids. Germline assignment: CDR1 ENHRY and CDR2 SYGVKD. The junction had 7 bases not matched to a gene; V was cut back by 10 bases and J by 8 bases. The CDR3 loop is CATGQGPDTIYF. Written as DNA, the CDR3 is TGTGCCACAGGACAGGGACCTGACACCATATATTTT.

This sequence joins TRBV7-6 and TRBJ2-5; 8 bases map to TRBD1. This CDR3 spans 14 amino acids. CDR1 is SGHVS, CDR2 FNYEAQ, per germline. V was pared by 4 bases and J by 7 bases, with 8 bases of the junction left unmatched. In nucleotides, the CDR3 is TGTGCCAGCAGCTACGGACAGGGTGGTGGGACCCAGTACTTC. Protein product: CASSYGQGGGTQYF.

V is TRBV18 and J is TRBJ2-7; tentatively, D is TRBD2 (6 bases). The CDR3 loop spans 14 amino acids. Germline values: CDR1 KGHSH, CDR2 LQKENI. Trimming pared 3 bases from V and 6 bases from J, leaving 15 bases between. CDR3 nucleotides: TGTGCCAGCTCACCGGCGGGGCGGCCGGTCGAGCAGTACTTC. It encodes CASSPAGRPVEQYF.

This chain uses TRBV14 with TRBJ2-2, with D tentatively TRBD1 (6 bases). The CDR3 totals 16 residues. Germline CDR1 and CDR2: SGHDN and FVKESK. V was cut by 1 base and J by 6 bases, with 15 bases left in between. The CDR3 DNA sequence: TGTGCCAGCAGCCAAGTCCTTCCAGGGGTTTCCGGGGAGCTGTTTTTT. Its protein is CASSQVLPGVSGELFF.

The chain links TRBV4-3 to TRBJ2-7; 7 nucleotides align to TRBD1. CDR1 is LGHNA, CDR2 YSLEER, per germline. V trimming: 5 bases; J trimming: 4 bases; junction bases outside the gene matches: 8. The CDR3 totals 14 residues. For the CDR3, the DNA is TGCGCCAGCAGCAGAAACAGGGGAACATACGAGCAGTACTTC. Its translation: CASSRNRGTYEQYF.

The chain is built from TRBV29-1 and TRBJ1-1; 10 bases fit TRBD1. CDR3 length equals 12 residues. J gave up 4 bases and V 6 bases, and 2 bases lay outside the gene matches. The germline gives CDR1 SQVTM, CDR2 ANQGSEA. The CDR3 loop is CSVGTGVTEAFF. Written as DNA, the CDR3 is TGCAGCGTGGGGACAGGGGTCACTGAAGCTTTCTTT.

The V and J genes are TRBV6-5 and TRBJ1-1; D unclear. V lost 4 bases, J lost 0 bases, and 9 bases lay in between. This CDR3 region has 14 residues. Germline-derived CDR1 and CDR2 are MNHEY and SVGAGI. Here the CDR3 reads CASSSRKVNTEAFF. CDR3 DNA: TGTGCCAGCAGTTCGAGGAAGGTGAACACTGAAGCTTTCTTT.

The chain couples TRBV18 to TRBJ2-1, with 14 bases fitting TRBD2. Trimming removed 1 base from V and 7 bases from J; junction bases left unmatched: 15. Germline V gene sequence: CDR1 KGHSH, CDR2 LQKENI. The CDR3 runs 20 residues. CDR3 residues: CASSPRSTAGTSGSVNEQFF. The CDR3 region has the DNA TGTGCCAGCTCACCACGATCTACCGCCGGGACTAGCGGGAGTGTGAATGAGCAGTTCTTC. The full variable domain, with the rest looked up from reference TRBV18 and TRBJ2-1, is NAGVMQNPRHLVRRRGQEARLRCSPMKGHSHVYWYRQLPEEGLKFMVYLQKENIIDESGMPKERFSAEFPKEGPSILRIQQVVRGDSAAYFCASSPRSTAGTSGSVNEQFFGPGTRLTVL.

This chain joins TRBV6-1 and TRBJ1-4; D is possibly TRBD1 (5 bases). The germline gives CDR1 MNHNS, CDR2 SASEGT. V was trimmed by 1 base and J by 4 bases, leaving 13 bases between them. The CDR3 runs to 16 residues. This CDR3 is CASSEGATVRNEKLFF. For the CDR3, the DNA is TGTGCCAGCAGTGAAGGCGCGACAGTTCGTAATGAAAAACTGTTTTTT.

In nucleotides, the CDR3 is TGTGCCAGCTCACCACCCCGCGGGAGGGACAACACCGGGGAGCTGTTTTTT. It yields the protein CASSPPRGRDNTGELFF. The chain couples TRBV18 to TRBJ2-2; 9 nucleotides line up with TRBD2. Germline CDR1 is KGHSH and CDR2 is LQKENI. There are 17 residues in the CDR3. The V and J ends lost 0 bases and 2 bases, in that order; junction bases with no gene match: 4.

This chain links TRBV7-9 with TRBJ2-2; the D is unclear. The ends were cut back, 7 bases at V and 6 bases at J, with 6 bases in the middle. The CDR3 has 11 residues. Germline V CDR1 and CDR2: SEHNR, FQNEAQ (reference sequence). Here the CDR3 reads CASTQSGELFF. The CDR3 nucleotides are TGTGCCAGCACCCAGTCCGGGGAGCTGTTTTTT.